This entry lists 30 T cell receptor beta chains sequenced from one sample in a study of CD8 T cells in Susac syndrome. It was with random hexamers that roughly 0.5 to 1 ug RNA was reverse transcribed. MiXCR was run by TCRdb on the immunoSEQ multiplex PCR reads, yielding one entry per CDR3 protein. Of fewer than 350,000 distinct CDR3 sequences in the sample, around 89% are singletons; the top ten hold under 0.2%. What was sequenced was CD8+ T cells from PBMCs. The receptors were gathered from a human donor with multiple sclerosis.

The count of this clonotype is one. The chain employs TRBV19 and TRBJ1-5, with 8 bases fitting TRBD1. This CDR3 is 14 amino acids long. Germline V gene sequence: CDR1 LNHDA, CDR2 SQIVND (reference sequence). Trimming took 8 bases from V and 0 from J; bases not matched to a gene: 3. CDR3: CASGTGYSNQPQHF. CDR3 sequence (DNA): TGTGCCAGTGGGACAGGCTATAGCAATCAGCCCCAGCATTTT.

V is TRBV10-3 and J is TRBJ1-2; maybe TRBD1 (5 bases). V was shortened by 4 bases and J by 6 bases, with 18 bases between the two germline ends. The germline V gene encodes CDR1 ENHRY and CDR2 SYGVKD. CDR3 size: 15 residues. The CDR3: CAISVVLRGPHGYTF. The CDR3 nucleotides are TGTGCCATCAGTGTCGTCCTCCGGGGACCACATGGCTACACCTTC.

The CDR3 DNA is TGTGCCTGGAGCCAGGACAGCGCCTTTAATAATTCACCCCTCCACTTT. Translation gives CAWSQDSAFNNSPLHF. The chain recombines TRBV30 with TRBJ1-6; a possible D gene is TRBD1 (6 bases). The V gene lost 3 bases and the J gene lost 5 bases, with 17 bases spanning the gap. CDR3 length equals 16 residues. Germline CDR1 and CDR2: GTSNPN and SVGIG (reference sequence).

The chain carries TRBV4-3 and TRBJ2-3; D not certain. The V and J ends lost 4 bases and 3 bases respectively, with 14 bases between them. Germline V gene sequence: CDR1 LGHNA, CDR2 YSLEER. The CDR3 extends over 15 amino acids. For the CDR3, the DNA is TGCGCCAGCAGCCTAACCGTCCTGGGGACAGATACGCAGTATTTT. Translated, it gives CASSLTVLGTDTQYF.

CDR3 nucleotides: TGTGCCTGGAGTGCCGGCCTCCGCTCCTACGAGCAGTACTTC. Translating it yields CAWSAGLRSYEQYF. The chain is built from TRBV30 and TRBJ2-7; D is undetermined. The V gene's germline CDR1 is GTSNPN and CDR2 SVGIG (reference sequence). The CDR3 covers 14 residues. Trimming pared 1 base from V and 0 bases from J, leaving 10 bases between. The full variable domain, rest sourced from reference TRBV30 and TRBJ2-7, is SQTIHQWPATLVQPVGSPLSLECTVEGTSNPNLYWYRQAAGRGLQLLFYSVGIGQISSEVPQNLSASRPQDRQFILSSKKLLLSDSGFYLCAWSAGLRSYEQYFGPGTRLTVT.

This rearrangement joins TRBV6-5 to TRBJ2-5, with TRBD1 matching 7 bases. The V gene's germline CDR1 is MNHEY and CDR2 SVGAGI. V gave up 2 bases and J gave up 5 bases; unmatched junction bases: 11. This CDR3 has 16 residues. DNA for the CDR3: TGTGCCAGCAGTTACCTACAGCTAGGGGGCGAGGAGACCCAGTACTTC. Its translation: CASSYLQLGGEETQYF.

The chain couples TRBV6-2 or TRBV6-3 to TRBJ2-2; D is undetermined. Between the trimmed V and J ends, which lost 1 base and 4 bases, there was a span of 10 bases. In germline, CDR1 is MNHEY, CDR2 SVGEGT. The CDR3 is 15 amino acids. The CDR3 nucleotides read TGTGCCAGCAGTTACTACTCTTTGGCCACCGGGGAGCTGTTTTTT. It specifies CASSYYSLATGELFF.

J is TRBJ1-1 and V is TRBV5-4; 9 bases align to TRBD1. V lost 6 bases and J lost 2; bases outside the gene matches: 17. This CDR3 has 18 residues. The germline CDR1 and CDR2 sequences are SGHNT and YYREEE (reference sequence). CDR3 sequence: CASTSPRGNRGRNTEAFF. The CDR3 DNA follows: TGTGCCAGCACCAGCCCGAGGGGGAACAGGGGGCGAAACACTGAAGCTTTCTTT.

This clonotype was counted only a few times. The chain employs TRBV12-3 or TRBV12-4 and TRBJ2-7; the D gene is possibly TRBD1 (6 bases). V lost 3 bases to trimming and J lost 0 bases, with 9 bases between them. The CDR3 is 14 residues long. CDR3 bases: TGTGCCAGCAGTTTCTCGACAGGCTCCTACGAGCAGTACTTC. Encoded protein: CASSFSTGSYEQYF.

J is TRBJ1-1 and V is TRBV19, with 8 bases lining up with TRBD1. Per germline, CDR1 LNHDA and CDR2 SQIVND (reference sequence). The V and J ends lost 5 bases and 0 bases, in that order; junction bases with no gene match: 5. The CDR3 extends over 15 amino acids. The CDR3 DNA sequence: TGTGCCAGTAGTGGCTACAGGGGGATGAACACTGAAGCTTTCTTT. Translated: CASSGYRGMNTEAFF.

The chain employs TRBV29-1 and TRBJ1-1; D is unresolved. The CDR3 contains 10 residues. The germline V gene has CDR1 SQVTM and CDR2 ANQGSEA. Trimming took 4 bases from V and 4 from J, leaving 4 bases between them. This CDR3 reads CSVVITEAFF. The DNA of the CDR3 is TGCAGCGTTGTGATCACTGAAGCTTTCTTT.

V usage is TRBV4-1 and J usage is TRBJ2-5; D may match TRBD1 or TRBD2 (5 bases each). The CDR3 spans 16 residues. The germline CDR1 and CDR2 sequences are MGHRA and YSYEKL. The V end lost 1 base, the J end lost 1 base, and 13 bases lay between the germline ends. CDR3 protein: CASSQVGVLAQETQYF. In DNA form, the CDR3 reads TGCGCCAGCAGCCAAGTGGGGGTCCTGGCCCAAGAGACCCAGTACTTC.

The sample holds one count of this clonotype. The chain uses TRBV20-1 and TRBJ2-7; TRBD1 aligns across 7 bases. Per the germline V gene, CDR1 is DFQATT and CDR2 is SNEGSKA (reference sequence). V was clipped by 3 bases and J by 3 bases; unmatched bases: 8. The CDR3 is 14 residues long. This chain's CDR3 is CSARDRPPSYEQYF. In DNA form, the CDR3 reads TGCAGTGCTAGGGACAGGCCTCCGAGCTACGAGCAGTACTTC.

This sequence joins TRBV7-9 and TRBJ2-1, with a tentative D call TRBD1 (6 bases). The CDR3 runs 14 residues. Trimming left V 5 bases short and J 5 bases short, with 13 bases between. Per the germline V gene, CDR1 is SEHNR and CDR2 is FQNEAQ (reference sequence). The CDR3 reads CASSARNRDNEQFF. CDR3 sequence (DNA): TGTGCCAGCAGCGCCAGGAACAGGGACAATGAGCAGTTCTTC.

V gene TRBV29-1 combines with J gene TRBJ1-2; D gene uncertain. Germline CDR1 is SQVTM and CDR2 is ANQGSEA. This CDR3 comprises 13 residues. The germline V and J ends were trimmed by 1 base and 8 bases, with 14 bases remaining between them. The CDR3: CSVEGGLGRGYTF. The CDR3 region has the DNA TGCAGCGTTGAAGGTGGCCTAGGACGCGGCTACACCTTC.

V usage is TRBV27 and J usage is TRBJ1-3, with 7 bases fitting TRBD1. The CDR3 covers 15 residues. With 5 bases clipped from V and 1 base from J, the junction kept 5 bases outside the gene matches. Germline values: CDR1 MNHEY, CDR2 SMNVEV (reference sequence). CDR3 sequence reads: CASSGNRGSGNTIYF. Here the CDR3 DNA reads TGTGCCAGCAGTGGAAACAGGGGATCTGGAAACACCATATATTTT.

This chain links TRBV4-3 with TRBJ1-2; the D gene is possibly TRBD1 (6 bases). Trimming took 3 bases from V and 4 from J, leaving 18 bases between them. The germline V gene has CDR1 LGHNA and CDR2 YSLEER. The length of the CDR3 is 16 residues. CDR3 coding DNA: TGCGCCAGCAGCCACGGACGAACAGGGCCCGGCTATGGCTACACCTTC. It specifies CASSHGRTGPGYGYTF.

The chain joins TRBV27 to TRBJ2-7; possibly TRBD1 or TRBD2 for D (5 bases each). Germline V gene lookup returns CDR1 MNHEY and CDR2 SMNVEV (reference sequence). This CDR3 region has 13 residues. The germline V and J ends were trimmed by 8 bases and 4 bases, with 15 bases remaining between them. This CDR3 reads CASAPGRRYEQYF. In DNA form, the CDR3 reads TGTGCCAGCGCTCCGGGACGGCGATACGAGCAGTACTTC.

The V call is TRBV11-3, the J call TRBJ2-1; TRBD1 matches 11 bases. J gave up 6 bases and V 2 bases, and 9 bases lay outside the gene matches. CDR1 and CDR2 from the germline V gene are SGHNT and YENEEA. The CDR3 is 17 amino acids. The CDR3 protein is CASSLSPDRGLFNEQFF. The CDR3 nucleotides read TGTGCCAGCAGCTTAAGCCCGGACAGGGGGCTTTTCAATGAGCAGTTCTTC.

The chain has TRBV6-2 or TRBV6-3 and TRBJ2-3; D might be TRBD1 (5 bases). V lost 4 bases and J 0 bases, leaving 11 bases between the germline ends. Germline V gives CDR1 MNHEY, CDR2 SVGEGT. The CDR3 is 15 residues long. CDR3 DNA: TGTGCCAGCAGTTGGGCCAGGGCAAGCACAGATACGCAGTATTTT. Its protein product is CASSWARASTDTQYF.

This chain joins TRBV29-1 and TRBJ2-4; the match to TRBD2 covers 8 bases. With V trimmed by 7 bases and J by 6 bases, 8 bases remained unmatched. The CDR3 covers 13 residues. Germline V gene lookup returns CDR1 SQVTM and CDR2 ANQGSEA. The CDR3 sequence: CSASGTRGNIQYF. CDR3 nucleotide sequence: TGCAGCGCATCCGGGACTAGGGGAAACATTCAGTACTTC.

The chain carries TRBV5-1 and TRBJ2-1, with 7 bases aligning to TRBD1. The germline CDR1 and CDR2 sequences are SGHRS and YFSETQ. V was pared by 7 bases and J by 0 bases, with 4 bases of the junction left unmatched. The CDR3 is 14 amino acids. CDR3 sequence: CASGQEISYNEQFF. The CDR3 bases are TGCGCCAGCGGACAGGAGATCTCCTACAATGAGCAGTTCTTC.

The genes are TRBV6-2 or TRBV6-3 and TRBJ2-1, with 7 bases aligning to TRBD2. The CDR3 runs 15 residues. Germline V gene data show CDR1 as MNHEY and CDR2 as SVGEGT. J gave up 7 bases and V 2 bases, and 8 bases lay outside the gene matches. The CDR3 here is CASSYGDSGLNEQFF. CDR3 coding DNA: TGTGCCAGCAGTTACGGGGATAGCGGGTTGAATGAGCAGTTCTTC.

The rearrangement joins TRBV9 to TRBJ1-1; 9 positions agree with TRBD1. The CDR3 is 14 amino acids. Germline assignment: CDR1 SGDLS and CDR2 YYNGEE. V lost 0 bases and J lost 6; bases outside the gene matches: 3. CDR3 loop: CASSVGGTGPEAFF. As DNA, the CDR3 is TGTGCCAGCAGCGTAGGGGGGACAGGGCCTGAAGCTTTCTTT.

The rearrangement joins TRBV6-2 or TRBV6-3 to TRBJ2-7; 11 nucleotides align to TRBD1. The CDR3 contains 15 residues. After removal of 4 bases from V and 4 bases from J, the junction contained 6 bases not matched to a gene. The germline V gene encodes CDR1 MNHEY and CDR2 SVGEGT. Written as DNA, the CDR3 is TGTGCCAGCAGTTGGACAGGGGGCGCAGGTTACGAGCAGTACTTC. It codes for CASSWTGGAGYEQYF.

The chain uses TRBV29-1 and TRBJ2-5; D may match TRBD1 or TRBD2 (5 bases each). Germline CDR1 and CDR2: SQVTM and ANQGSEA. V shed 1 base and J shed 5 bases, with 20 bases lying between them. CDR3 length: 16 residues. This CDR3 reads CSVEAGASARGETQYF. CDR3 sequence (DNA): TGCAGCGTTGAAGCCGGGGCGTCCGCTCGAGGGGAGACCCAGTACTTC.

The chain has TRBV4-1 and TRBJ2-5; D is perhaps TRBD1 (6 bases). CDR3 size: 15 residues. V shed 0 bases and J shed 2 bases, with 10 bases lying between them. Germline V lookup: CDR1 MGHRA, CDR2 YSYEKL. The CDR3 spells CASSQDRTEQETQYF. The CDR3 DNA reads as TGCGCCAGCAGCCAAGATCGGACAGAGCAAGAGACCCAGTACTTC.

This sequence joins TRBV4-1 and TRBJ1-5, with TRBD1 matching 7 bases. The V gene's germline CDR1 is MGHRA and CDR2 YSYEKL. V was clipped by 2 bases and J by 4 bases; unmatched bases: 2. The CDR3 length is 14 residues. CDR3 DNA sequence: TGCGCCAGCAGCCAACAGGGGGAGAATCAGCCCCAGCATTTT. It translates to CASSQQGENQPQHF.

This clonotype was observed once. The chain links TRBV9 to TRBJ2-2; no clear D. The germline gives CDR1 SGDLS, CDR2 YYNGEE. V was shortened by 1 base and J by 6 bases, with 7 bases between the two germline ends. The CDR3 has 13 residues. CDR3 DNA: TGTGCCAGCAGCGTATTTTCCGCCGGGGAGCTGTTTTTT. It is translated as CASSVFSAGELFF.

V and J are TRBV14 and TRBJ2-7; 9 nucleotides match TRBD2. The length of the CDR3 is 15 residues. Germline CDR1 reads SGHDN; CDR2 reads FVKESK. After removal of 4 bases from V and 4 bases from J, the junction contained 8 bases not matched to a gene. CDR3 in amino acids: CASSLLAGTVYEQYF. The CDR3 region has the DNA TGTGCCAGCAGCCTTCTAGCGGGGACCGTTTACGAGCAGTACTTC. Full variable domain (remainder filled in from reference TRBV14 and TRBJ2-7): EAGVTQFPSHSVIEKGQTVTLRCDPISGHDNLYWYRRVMGKEIKFLLHFVKESKQDESGMPNNRFLAERTGGTYSTLKVQPAELEDSGVYFCASSLLAGTVYEQYFGPGTRLTVT.